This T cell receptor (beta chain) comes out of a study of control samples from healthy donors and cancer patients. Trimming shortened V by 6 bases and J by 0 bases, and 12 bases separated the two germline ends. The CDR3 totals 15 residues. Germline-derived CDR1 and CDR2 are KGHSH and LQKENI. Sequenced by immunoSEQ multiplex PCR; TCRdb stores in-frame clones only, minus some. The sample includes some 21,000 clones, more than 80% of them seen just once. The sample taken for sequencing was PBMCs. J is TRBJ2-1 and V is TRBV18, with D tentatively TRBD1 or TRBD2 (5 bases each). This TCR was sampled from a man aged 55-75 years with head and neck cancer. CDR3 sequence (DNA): TGTGCCAGCTCTGTGGGGGTCAGCTCCTACAATGAGCAGTTCTTC. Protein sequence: CASSVGVSSYNEQFF.